This entry lists 9 T cell receptor beta chains sequenced from one sample in a study of radiotherapy plus CTLA-4 blockade in lung cancer. Sequenced by immunoSEQ multiplex PCR; TCRdb stores in-frame clones only, minus some. The table lists around 41,000 clones, roughly 67% of them singletons. The material was peripheral blood, obtained from a patient treated with radiotherapy plus ipilimumab. These receptors all come from a human donor with non-small cell lung cancer who had a partial response to radiotherapy plus ipilimumab.

The chain is built from TRBV7-2 and TRBJ2-1; 10 bases agree with TRBD2. The V gene end was trimmed by 5 bases and the J gene end by 10 bases; junction bases not matched to a gene: 17. This CDR3 region has 17 residues. Germline assignment: CDR1 SGHTA and CDR2 FQGNSA. CDR3 residues: CASSQKRGGTGLPEQFF. Here the CDR3 DNA reads TGTGCCAGCAGCCAAAAGCGGGGGGGCACCGGCCTCCCCGAGCAGTTCTTC.

The chain employs TRBV29-1 and TRBJ2-6; D is undetermined. CDR1 is SQVTM and CDR2 is ANQGSEA in the germline V gene. CDR3 length: 13 amino acids. V was cut by 4 bases and J by 0 bases, with 4 bases left in between. The CDR3 coding sequence is TGCAGCGTTGCCCGCTCTGGGGCCAACGTCCTGACTTTC. It codes for CSVARSGANVLTF. Full variable domain (outside the CDR3, taken from reference TRBV29-1 and TRBJ2-6): SAVISQKPSRDICQRGTSLTIQCQVDSQVTMMFWYRQQPGQSLTLIATANQGSEATYESGFVIDKFPISRPNLTFSTLTVSNMSPEDSSIYLCSVARSGANVLTFGAGSRLTVL.

The chain carries TRBV9 and TRBJ2-1, with 10 bases lining up with TRBD2. The germline V gene has CDR1 SGDLS and CDR2 YYNGEE. CDR3 length: 15 amino acids. V lost 3 bases, J lost 7 bases, and 7 bases stayed unmatched. The CDR3 region has the DNA TGTGCCAGCAGCGCTAGCGGGGGCCCACGGAATGAGCAGTTCTTC. This translates into CASSASGGPRNEQFF. The full variable domain, rest sourced from reference TRBV9 and TRBJ2-1, is DSGVTQTPKHLITATGQRVTLRCSPRSGDLSVYWYQQSLDQGLQFLIQYYNGEERAKGNILERFSAQQFPDLHSELNLSSLELGDSALYFCASSASGGPRNEQFFGPGTRLTVL.

This clone is labeled as medium-sized (0.01 to 0.1%). The chain employs TRBV7-6 and TRBJ2-7; D unresolved. The V end lost 0 bases, the J end lost 0 bases, and 3 bases lay between the germline ends. The CDR3 totals 13 residues. Per germline, CDR1 SGHVS and CDR2 FNYEAQ. The CDR3 region is CASSLASSYEQYF. CDR3 in DNA: TGTGCCAGCAGCTTAGCGAGCTCCTACGAGCAGTACTTC.

This chain joins TRBV2 and TRBJ1-5; 8 bases are a match to TRBD1. The CDR3 extends over 14 amino acids. Unmatched junction bases numbered 5, after V lost 6 bases and J lost 4 bases. Germline CDR1 and CDR2: SNHLY and FYNNEI. CDR3 protein: CASSQGANNQPQHF. DNA of the CDR3: TGTGCCAGCAGCCAGGGGGCCAATAATCAGCCCCAGCATTTT.

The chain has TRBV6-5 and TRBJ2-7, with D tentatively TRBD1 (5 bases). V dropped 0 bases and J dropped 2 bases, with 8 bases sitting between them. Looked up from germline, CDR1 is MNHEY and CDR2 is SVGAGI. CDR3 length: 14 residues. CDR3 nucleotides: TGTGCCAGCAGTTACTCGACACAGGCCTACGAGCAGTACTTC. Encoded protein: CASSYSTQAYEQYF.

This chain joins TRBV27 and TRBJ2-1; 7 bases fit TRBD2. The CDR3 is made up of 15 amino acids. V shed 3 bases and J 0 bases; nucleotides not matched to a gene: 2. The germline gives CDR1 MNHEY, CDR2 SMNVEV (reference sequence). CDR3 nucleotide sequence: TGTGCCAGCAGTTTTGCGGGAGACTCCTACAATGAGCAGTTCTTC. Protein product: CASSFAGDSYNEQFF.

In its sample, this clone was seen a few times. Other DNA sequences in the same sample also yield this CDR3. The chain employs TRBV18 and TRBJ2-3; 9 nucleotides align to TRBD2. The junction had 7 bases not matched to a gene; V was cut back by 6 bases and J by 6 bases. Germline CDR1 reads KGHSH; CDR2 reads LQKENI. CDR3 length: 14 residues. This CDR3 is CASSLGTSHDTQYF. CDR3 nucleotides: TGTGCCAGCTCCCTCGGGACTAGCCACGATACGCAGTATTTT.

The chain uses TRBV7-9 and TRBJ1-1; D call uncertain. Trimming left V 2 bases short and J 7 bases short, with 11 bases between. In germline, CDR1 is SEHNR, CDR2 FQNEAQ (reference sequence). The CDR3 spans 13 residues. The CDR3 nucleotides are TGTGCCAGCAGCTTATATGGAGGTGGTGAAGCTTTCTTT. Translating it yields CASSLYGGGEAFF.